These 27 T cell receptor beta chains came from one sample sequenced in a study of CD8+ T cells in alopecia areata. Regarding treatment: oral pan-JAK inhibitor, 5-10 mg twice daily. Extracted RNA was reverse transcribed, and the resulting cDNA served as sequencing template. Assay used: immunoSEQ multiplex PCR; TCRdb lists only in-frame clones, some missing. There are 110,000 or so clones in the sample; approximately 59% occur only once, and approximately 29% lies in the top ten. The sequences come from CD8+ T cells sorted from blood, collected at week 4, from a patient treated with tofacitinib. Every receptor here comes from a human donor with alopecia areata.

This clone turned up a few times. The chain has TRBV7-9 and TRBJ2-7; 8 nucleotides align to TRBD2. The germline V gene encodes CDR1 SEHNR and CDR2 FQNEAQ (reference sequence). The V and J ends lost 3 bases and 3 bases, in that order; junction bases with no gene match: 4. The CDR3 contains 14 residues. The CDR3 DNA follows: TGTGCCAGCAGCTTCGGTAGCGGGGTCTACGAGCAGTACTTC. Translation gives CASSFGSGVYEQYF.

This chain connects TRBV5-6 to TRBJ2-5; 13 bases fit TRBD2. Germline V lookup: CDR1 SGHDT, CDR2 YYEEEE. V lost 3 bases, J lost 0 bases, and 5 bases stayed unmatched. The CDR3 consists of 17 residues. The CDR3, as DNA: TGTGCCAGCAGCTGGGTTGGGACTAGCGGGGACCAAGAGACCCAGTACTTC. This codes for CASSWVGTSGDQETQYF.

This clone came up a few times. J is TRBJ2-7 and V is TRBV27; 7 bases align to TRBD1. V trimming: 5 bases; J trimming: 0 bases; junction bases outside the gene matches: 10. This CDR3 is 16 amino acids long. CDR1 and CDR2 (germline): MNHEY, SMNVEV (reference sequence). The CDR3, as DNA: TGTGCCAGCAGTCCCTCGTTTGGGGACAGCTCCTACGAGCAGTACTTC. Translation gives CASSPSFGDSSYEQYF.

This clone was found a few times. The chain links TRBV9 to TRBJ1-2; 7 bases fit TRBD1. The CDR3 has 12 amino acids. CDR1 is SGDLS and CDR2 is YYNGEE in the germline V gene. V shed 0 bases and J 8 bases; nucleotides not matched to a gene: 1. CDR3 loop: CASSVGTGGYTF. In nucleotides, the CDR3 is TGTGCCAGCAGCGTAGGGACAGGAGGCTACACCTTC. Full variable domain (outside the CDR3, taken from reference TRBV9 and TRBJ1-2): DSGVTQTPKHLITATGQRVTLRCSPRSGDLSVYWYQQSLDQGLQFLIQYYNGEERAKGNILERFSAQQFPDLHSELNLSSLELGDSALYFCASSVGTGGYTFGSGTRLTVV.

V is TRBV30 and J is TRBJ2-5; no clear D gene. V was clipped by 8 bases and J by 5 bases, with 18 bases between them. The CDR3 length is 13 residues. Germline V gene lookup returns CDR1 GTSNPN and CDR2 SVGIG (reference sequence). Written as DNA, the CDR3 is TGTGCCGGTTTGGAAGTCAGGTTGGAGACCCAGTACTTC. Translating it yields CAGLEVRLETQYF. The entire variable domain, with the rest obtained from reference TRBV30 and TRBJ2-5, is as follows: SQTIHQWPATLVQPVGSPLSLECTVEGTSNPNLYWYRQAAGRGLQLLFYSVGIGQISSEVPQNLSASRPQDRQFILSSKKLLLSDSGFYLCAGLEVRLETQYFGPGTRLLVL.

The chain links TRBV4-3 to TRBJ2-7; D perhaps matches TRBD1 (6 bases). The germline V gene encodes CDR1 LGHNA and CDR2 YSLEER. This CDR3 is 13 amino acids long. Trimming cost V 3 bases and J 3 bases, with 9 bases left between them. This chain's CDR3 is CASSQEQGYEQYF. DNA of the CDR3: TGCGCCAGCAGCCAGGAACAGGGCTACGAGCAGTACTTC.

This clone occurred once. The rearrangement uses TRBV15 and TRBJ2-7, with 9 bases fitting TRBD1. CDR3 length: 14 amino acids. Germline loops: CDR1 LNHNV, CDR2 YYDKDF (reference sequence). Trimming cost V 8 bases and J 3 bases; bases outside gene matches: 8. This CDR3 is CATSLGQGNYEQYF. Here the CDR3 DNA reads TGTGCCACCTCACTGGGACAGGGTAACTACGAGCAGTACTTC.

The chain employs TRBV13 and TRBJ2-5; D possibly corresponds to TRBD1 (5 bases). Trimming removed 5 bases at V and 1 base at J, with 11 bases between. CDR3 length equals 14 residues. Germline V gene lookup returns CDR1 PRHDT and CDR2 FYEKMQ (reference sequence). CDR3 protein: CASSPKGIQETQYF. As DNA, the CDR3 is TGTGCCAGCAGCCCCAAGGGGATCCAAGAGACCCAGTACTTC.

The chain recombines TRBV6-4 with TRBJ2-7; TRBD1 might be the D (6 bases). The germline V gene has CDR1 MRHNA and CDR2 SNTAGT. V lost 9 bases to trimming and J lost 3 bases, with 12 bases between them. This CDR3 spans 12 amino acids. CDR3 region: CARPQGHYEQYF. Here the CDR3 DNA reads TGTGCCAGACCACAGGGACACTACGAGCAGTACTTC.

The rearrangement links TRBV27 to TRBJ2-5, with TRBD1 identical over 7 bases. The ends lost 5 bases at V and 5 bases at J; junction bases unmatched: 8. The CDR3 totals 14 residues. Germline loops: CDR1 MNHEY, CDR2 SMNVEV (reference sequence). CDR3: CASSITRGKETQYF. CDR3 nucleotides: TGTGCCAGCAGTATAACCAGGGGGAAGGAGACCCAGTACTTC.

This clone was counted only a few times. This chain links TRBV28 with TRBJ2-2; D might be TRBD2 (6 bases). The germline gives CDR1 MDHEN, CDR2 SYDVKM. CDR3 length: 18 residues. Trimming removed 6 bases at V and 4 bases at J, with 24 bases between. CDR3 residues: CASREGRGTIEFTGELFF. CDR3 in DNA: TGTGCCAGCAGGGAGGGGCGCGGGACCATAGAATTCACCGGGGAGCTGTTTTTT.

This CDR3 reads CASSYQGARSEAFF. In nucleotides, the CDR3 is TGTGCCAGCAGTTACCAGGGGGCCAGATCTGAAGCTTTCTTT. J is TRBJ1-1 and V is TRBV6-6; 8 nucleotides match TRBD1. The CDR3 covers 14 residues. Germline V gene data show CDR1 as MNHNY and CDR2 as SVGAGI (reference sequence). V lost 2 bases and J lost 6; bases outside the gene matches: 5.

V and J are TRBV29-1 and TRBJ2-7, with D possibly matching TRBD1 (5 bases). CDR1 and CDR2 (germline): SQVTM, ANQGSEA. CDR3 length: 13 amino acids. The V end lost 1 base, the J end lost 3 bases, and 10 bases lay between the germline ends. The CDR3 sequence is CSVEGQGDYEQYF. The CDR3 bases are TGCAGCGTTGAAGGCCAGGGTGACTACGAGCAGTACTTC.

The chain combines TRBV7-9 with TRBJ1-1; TRBD1 is a possible D gene (6 bases). This CDR3 has 15 amino acids. Germline V lookup: CDR1 SEHNR, CDR2 FQNEAQ (reference sequence). Deletions cut 3 bases from V and 3 bases from J, with 14 bases between. The CDR3 is CASSFINRADTEAFF. The CDR3, as DNA: TGTGCCAGCAGCTTTATCAACAGGGCGGACACTGAAGCTTTCTTT.

The chain is built from TRBV27 and TRBJ1-6, with TRBD1 identical over 9 bases. The germline gives CDR1 MNHEY, CDR2 SMNVEV (reference sequence). The CDR3 is 15 residues long. The trim removed 6 bases at V and 5 bases at J, leaving 5 bases unmatched. CDR3 in DNA: TGTGCCAGCAGCACCGGGACAGGGCATAATTCACCCCTCCACTTT. Translating gives CASSTGTGHNSPLHF.

The chain uses TRBV29-1 and TRBJ2-2; 9 bases are shared with TRBD1. V lost 5 bases and J lost 6; bases outside the gene matches: 1. Germline CDR1 is SQVTM and CDR2 is ANQGSEA. The CDR3 is made up of 12 amino acids. The CDR3 spells CSVYRGPGELFF. The CDR3, as DNA: TGCAGCGTTTACAGGGGGCCCGGGGAGCTGTTTTTT.

The chain combines TRBV30 with TRBJ1-2; 7 bases agree with TRBD1. From germline, CDR1 is GTSNPN and CDR2 SVGIG (reference sequence). The CDR3 totals 13 residues. V gave up 5 bases and J gave up 8 bases; unmatched junction bases: 11. Here the CDR3 reads CAWSPTGEGGYTF. CDR3 bases: TGTGCCTGGTCACCTACAGGGGAAGGAGGCTACACCTTC. The complete variable domain, with remaining parts taken from reference TRBV30 and TRBJ1-2, reads SQTIHQWPATLVQPVGSPLSLECTVEGTSNPNLYWYRQAAGRGLQLLFYSVGIGQISSEVPQNLSASRPQDRQFILSSKKLLLSDSGFYLCAWSPTGEGGYTFGSGTRLTVV.

The V and J genes are TRBV4-1 and TRBJ2-1; D remains unclear. V was shortened by 2 bases and J by 8 bases, with 16 bases between the two germline ends. This CDR3 contains 15 residues. Germline CDR1 is MGHRA and CDR2 is YSYEKL. The CDR3 protein is CASSQLVRGGDEQFF. CDR3 bases: TGCGCCAGCAGCCAATTGGTGAGAGGTGGTGATGAGCAGTTCTTC.

This clone was seen only a few times. CDR3 loop: CASSQGKASAYEQYF. The CDR3 nucleotides are TGCGCCAGCAGCCAAGGAAAGGCTAGCGCCTACGAGCAGTACTTC. The chain employs TRBV4-3 and TRBJ2-7, with D perhaps TRBD2 (6 bases). Germline values: CDR1 LGHNA, CDR2 YSLEER. V was shortened by 1 base and J by 2 bases, with 12 bases between the two germline ends. This CDR3 is built from 15 residues.

The table lists this clone with a count of one. The chain links TRBV7-8 to TRBJ2-1; D may be TRBD2 (6 bases). V lost 0 bases, J lost 5 bases, and 11 bases lay in between. The CDR3 covers 15 residues. Germline V gene sequence: CDR1 SGHVS, CDR2 FQNEAQ. The CDR3, as DNA: TGTGCCAGCAGCTTAGCTGTAGGAGGGGACAATGAGCAGTTCTTC. Its translation is CASSLAVGGDNEQFF.

The chain joins TRBV30 to TRBJ1-1; 9 bases are a match to TRBD1. Trimming removed 3 bases from V and 2 bases from J; junction bases left unmatched: 1. Per germline, CDR1 GTSNPN and CDR2 SVGIG (reference sequence). This CDR3 comprises 13 residues. Here the CDR3 DNA reads TGTGCCTGGAGGGGACAGGGAAACACTGAAGCTTTCTTT. It translates to CAWRGQGNTEAFF.

This clone came up a few times. The identical CDR3 is also encoded by other nucleotide sequences in the sample. This chain joins TRBV30 and TRBJ2-7; no reliable D call. The V and J ends lost 2 bases and 3 bases respectively, with 5 bases between them. The germline gives CDR1 GTSNPN, CDR2 SVGIG (reference sequence). The length of the CDR3 is 11 residues. The CDR3 coding sequence is TGTGCCTGGAGTACAATCTACGAGCAGTACTTC. It specifies CAWSTIYEQYF.

V usage is TRBV7-6 and J usage is TRBJ1-6, with 10 bases lining up with TRBD1. There are 16 residues in the CDR3. V lost 5 bases, J lost 8 bases, and 9 bases stayed unmatched. Germline V gene data show CDR1 as SGHVS and CDR2 as FNYEAQ. CDR3 sequence reads: CASSHLKGQGYSPLHF. CDR3 DNA sequence: TGTGCCAGCAGCCATTTGAAGGGACAGGGGTATTCACCCCTCCACTTT.

The chain combines TRBV4-1 with TRBJ2-7, with a possible D match to TRBD2 (5 bases). Trimming cost V 8 bases and J 2 bases, with 16 bases left between them. This CDR3 spans 14 amino acids. Germline CDR1 is MGHRA and CDR2 is YSYEKL. CDR3 in amino acids: CASSDSGRTYEQYF. CDR3 sequence (DNA): TGCGCCAGCTCGGACTCCGGCAGGACCTACGAGCAGTACTTC.

This clone came up a few times. This CDR3 is also generated by other DNA sequences in the sample. The chain couples TRBV7-3 to TRBJ2-3; 10 bases map to TRBD2. The germline CDR1 and CDR2 sequences are SGHTA and FQGTGA. The CDR3 is made up of 14 amino acids. The junction had 0 bases not matched to a gene; V was cut back by 5 bases and J by 1 base. CDR3 amino acids: CASSLAGGTDTQYF. CDR3 in DNA: TGTGCCAGCAGCCTAGCGGGGGGCACAGATACGCAGTATTTT.

The chain uses TRBV6-4 and TRBJ2-1; D uncertain. The CDR3 totals 13 residues. Germline V gene sequence: CDR1 MRHNA, CDR2 SNTAGT. Between the trimmed V and J ends, which lost 2 bases and 5 bases, there was a span of 7 bases. CDR3 region: CASSDLPHNEQFF. The CDR3 DNA follows: TGTGCCAGCAGTGACCTACCCCACAATGAGCAGTTCTTC.

The V and J genes are TRBV29-1 and TRBJ2-7; 8 bases line up with TRBD2. Germline V gives CDR1 SQVTM, CDR2 ANQGSEA. CDR3 length: 13 residues. V shed 5 bases, J shed 2 bases, and the junction held 5 bases outside the gene matches. For the CDR3, the DNA is TGCAGCGTTCTGGCGGGGGGACCCTACGAGCAGTACTTC. Translating it yields CSVLAGGPYEQYF.